This note documents a single T cell receptor beta chain sequence. Its antigen is unidentified. Trimming left V 1 base short and J 1 base short, with 10 bases between. From germline, CDR1 is SGHDN and CDR2 FVKESK. The CDR3 has 15 residues. MiXCR, applied by TCRdb to the reads, yields one record per CDR3 protein. Here the sample spans roughly 100,000 distinct CDR3 sequences, about 15% being singletons. These data come from a study of T cell repertoires in cytomegalovirus infection. On the study more broadly: Public TCR beta signatures were indicative of both CMV infection and a matching HLA type.

Study results and limitations: Clonotypes of TCR beta that were HLA-C-restricted and CMV-specific dominated the ex vivo response. The study identified carriers of CMV plus the relevant HLA from cumulative public TCR beta family frequency.

This chain connects TRBV14 to TRBJ1-2; tentatively, D is TRBD1 (5 bases). The receptor was derived from a human donor in good health (CMV status not recorded). Some clones in this sample may be carry-over from other donors' samples. The material sequenced was PBMCs. As DNA, the CDR3 is TGTGCCAGCAGCCAAGTGGTCGGGGGTAACTATGGCTACACCTTC. Translated: CASSQVVGGNYGYTF.